This T cell receptor beta chain stems from a study of T cells in Graves' hyperthyroidism and ophthalmopathy. The CDR3 has 13 amino acids. CDR1 GTSNPN and CDR2 SVGIG come from the germline V gene (reference sequence). Trimming pared 1 base from V and 6 bases from J, leaving 10 bases between. Study-wide results and caveats: Most thyroid clonotypes with frequency above 0.001 were detected in blood.

Regions amplified from RNA transcripts were the TCR beta CDR3 regions. A set of HTBI primers served as the primers for a first-round RT-PCR of the TCR CDR3. TCRdb called the multiplex PCR reads again in MiXCR, with one record for every CDR3 protein. The sample lists about 620,000 distinct CDR3 sequences; about a sixth were seen once. This clonotype was counted only a few times. Its specificity is not known. Calling Graves' hyperthyroidism stable meant ophthalmopathy did not progress within 18 months. The receptor comes from a woman between 25 and 40 years old with Graves' hyperthyroidism. The source material was blood. The chain couples TRBV30 to TRBJ2-1; D uncertain. CDR3 in DNA: TGTGCCTGGAGTGCCTACCAGTTCAATGAGCAGTTCTTC. Translation: CAWSAYQFNEQFF.